The subject of this entry is one TCR beta chain. Its antigen is currently unknown. This sample was included in a study of cytomegalovirus exposure and HLA in healthy donors. Use of 60 Vbeta and 13 Jbeta primers characterized the PCR. This table comes from immunoSEQ multiplex PCR, and its TCRdb copy is limited to in-frame clones, with some not included. The table includes approximately 210,000 clones, around 79% detected once. Study-level results: Links to common viral pathogens appeared, in a later analysis, for several of the most significant clusters. Productive status was seen about 87% or about 30% of the time for most TCR beta V segments in an earlier analysis.

The sequencing sample was made of PBMCs. The clonotype comes from a girl aged 5 to 17 in good health and CMV-seropositive.

DNA for the CDR3: TGTGCCTGGAGTCAGCCGGGACAGTCGAATGAAAAACTGTTTTTT. It is translated as CAWSQPGQSNEKLFF. This sequence joins TRBV30 and TRBJ1-4, with TRBD1 matching 7 bases. Germline trimming cut 2 bases from V and 5 bases from J; bases unmatched to any gene: 8. CDR1 is GTSNPN and CDR2 is SVGIG in the germline V gene (reference sequence). This CDR3 is 15 amino acids long.